A selection of T cell receptor beta chains follows, all from one sample in a study of T cells in Graves' hyperthyroidism and ophthalmopathy. TCRdb passed the multiplex PCR reads through MiXCR, listing each CDR3 protein once. The table includes about 640,000 distinct CDR3 sequences, under 25% detected once. Sequenced: blood. These receptors all stem from a man under 40 with Graves' ophthalmopathy. Both conserved end residues are part of each CDR3. Fields, in order: CDR3 length, J gene, V gene, CDR3 protein.

>14|TRBJ2-7|TRBV6-1
CASSSSGAPYEQYF
>11|TRBJ2-3|TRBV2
CASSGADTQYF
>13|TRBJ2-7|TRBV5-1
CASASGVDYEQYF
>18|TRBJ2-1|TRBV28
CASSSTLGDRASYNEQFF
>15|TRBJ2-1|TRBV19
CASSIGTSGYNEQFF
>15|TRBJ2-1|TRBV28
CASSLPRTSGGEQFF
>14|TRBJ1-5|TRBV20-1
CSAGSWDFNQPQHF
>14|TRBJ1-4|TRBV7-6
CASRRIQGDEKLFF
>15|TRBJ1-2|TRBV5-1
CASSLDSPTVYGYTF
>13|TRBJ2-3|TRBV29-1
CSVASLSTDTQYF
>13|TRBJ1-1|TRBV6-4
CASRKELNTEAFF
>17|TRBJ1-5|TRBV12-3/TRBV12-4
CASSPSLPGRRNQPQHF
>13|TRBJ1-2|TRBV7-9
CASSLVPGTDYTF
>14|TRBJ2-3|TRBV16
CASSQYTPTDTQYF
>14|TRBJ2-7|TRBV6-1
CASRMASGSHEQYF
>13|TRBJ1-2|TRBV6-6
CASSSSAGFGYTF
>15|TRBJ2-5|TRBV6-5
CASSFAGKGGETQYF
>18|TRBJ2-3|TRBV20-1
CSSNRGRGTSGYTDTQYF
>15|TRBJ2-1|TRBV18
CASSPTGVGYNEQFF
>11|TRBJ1-1|TRBV6-2/TRBV6-3
CASIRPDEAFF
>16|TRBJ2-3|TRBV6-1
CASREYGQVPTDTQYF
>15|TRBJ2-7|TRBV11-2
CASLGLAGSTYEQYF
>12|TRBJ1-2|TRBV20-1
CSAREEVYGYTF
>14|TRBJ2-7|TRBV5-1
CASSLLAASYEQYF
>13|TRBJ2-1|TRBV28
CASGEADYNEQFF
>17|TRBJ2-1|TRBV3-1
CASTGAGEGGAYNEQFF